The rows below give T cell receptor beta chains drawn from one sample of a study of long-term antiretroviral therapy in people with HIV. Generated by immunoSEQ multiplex PCR, the TCRdb table keeps only in-frame clones and is missing some. There are 20,000 to 30,000 clones in the sample; over 70% occur only once, and roughly 16% lies in the top ten. The material sequenced was unsorted PBMCs, taken roughly 4.1 years after starting antiretroviral therapy. These TCRs come from a man aged 30-40 years with HIV. Each CDR3 is given with its conserved first and last residue. D genes are given only for firm matches. Clone size is shown for a subset of rows, as once, few, many or a class of expanded clone.

DNA	CDR3	D	V	size	J	length
TGTGCCAGCAGCTTGAACAGGCTAGGTTATCAGCCCCAGCATTTT	CASSLNRLGYQPQHF	NA	TRBV5-6	NA	TRBJ1-5	15
TGTGCCGGGCGCACGGCGGACAGCCAAGAGACCCAGTACTTC	CAGRTADSQETQYF	NA	TRBV7-9	NA	TRBJ2-5	14
TGTGCCAGCAGCTTGGCCAGCGGGAGGTTACCAGATACGCAGTATTTT	CASSLASGRLPDTQYF	TRBD2	TRBV5-4	NA	TRBJ2-3	16
TGTGCCAGCAGCTTAAGAACGGCGAACACCGGGGAGCTGTTTTTT	CASSLRTANTGELFF	NA	TRBV7-9	NA	TRBJ2-2	15
TGTGCCAGCAGTTTATTTGCTAGCGGGAGTGGGGGCGAGCAGTACTTC	CASSLFASGSGGEQYF	TRBD2	TRBV27	NA	TRBJ2-7	16
TGTGCCAGTAGTGTAAGCCAGAGCGTACTAGCTGAAGCTTTCTTT	CASSVSQSVLAEAFF	NA	TRBV19	NA	TRBJ1-1	15
TGTGCCAGCTCACCCAGCTGGGAATCCTACGAGCAGTACTTC	CASSPSWESYEQYF	NA	TRBV18	NA	TRBJ2-7	14
TGCAGCGTGGCCCCGGGACAAACCCCGGAGATAGAGACCCAGTACTTC	CSVAPGQTPEIETQYF	NA	TRBV29-1	NA	TRBJ2-5	16
TGTGCCAGCAGCAAGGGACTATACCAAGAGACCCAGTACTTC	CASSKGLYQETQYF	TRBD2	TRBV28	NA	TRBJ2-5	14
TGCGCCAGCAGCCTCAATAGCGGGGGCACAGATACGCAGTATTTT	CASSLNSGGTDTQYF	TRBD2	TRBV5-1	NA	TRBJ2-3	15
TGTGCCAGCAGTTACGGTCACAGTAATTATGGCTACACCTTC	CASSYGHSNYGYTF	NA	TRBV6-6	NA	TRBJ1-2	14
TGTGCCAGCAGCTTACAAGGGCCAGCGGGAGTTTTGGCCTACAATGAGCAGTTCTTC	CASSLQGPAGVLAYNEQFF	TRBD2	TRBV7-2	NA	TRBJ2-1	19
TGTGCCAGCAGTCCGGGGCGAGCGACAGATACGCAGTATTTT	CASSPGRATDTQYF	NA	TRBV6-5	NA	TRBJ2-3	14
TGTGCCAGCAGCTTAGGCCTAAGAGGGGAGCAGTACTTC	CASSLGLRGEQYF	NA	TRBV7-2	NA	TRBJ2-7	13
TGTGCCAGCGTACCGGGACAGGGCACAGATACGCAGTATTTT	CASVPGQGTDTQYF	TRBD1	TRBV6-8	NA	TRBJ2-3	14
TGTGCCAGCAGCCTGGGGGGGGTACGGGGCGAGCAGTACTTC	CASSLGGVRGEQYF	TRBD2	TRBV5-6	NA	TRBJ2-7	14
TGTGCCAGCAGTTTATTCTACCCTATTAAGGGGACAGGGGGAAAGAAAACTAATGAAAAACTGTTTTTT	CASSLFYPIKGTGGKKTNEKLFF	TRBD1	TRBV27	once	TRBJ1-4	23
TGTGCCAGCAGCGTCCTACAGAACCAGGGGTACAATGAGCAGTTCTTC	CASSVLQNQGYNEQFF	NA	TRBV9	NA	TRBJ2-1	16
TGCGCCAGCAGCCCCGGGGGCGGGAGGGCCTTCACCGGGGAGCTGTTTTTT	CASSPGGGRAFTGELFF	TRBD2	TRBV5-1	NA	TRBJ2-2	17
TGTGCCAGCAGCATCCTGGGACAGAAAGCTGGAAACACCATATATTTT	CASSILGQKAGNTIYF	TRBD1	TRBV13	NA	TRBJ1-3	16
TGTGCCAGCAGCTTAGGGCTAACAGATACGCAGTATTTT	CASSLGLTDTQYF	NA	TRBV11-2	NA	TRBJ2-3	13
TGTGCCAGCAGCCTCACTACCTCAGCGAAGGATACGCAGTATTTT	CASSLTTSAKDTQYF	NA	TRBV7-2	NA	TRBJ2-3	15
TGTGCCAGCAGTTTACGGACAGGGGCCTACGAGCAGTACTTC	CASSLRTGAYEQYF	TRBD1	TRBV27	once	TRBJ2-7	14
TGTGCCAGTTCGAGCTCCTACGAGCAGTACTTC	CASSSSYEQYF	NA	TRBV19	NA	TRBJ2-7	11
TGTGCCAGCAGCGACCTAGCGGGAGGGCTCGACGAGCAGTACTTC	CASSDLAGGLDEQYF	TRBD2	TRBV14	NA	TRBJ2-7	15
TGTGCCAGCAGCGCCCTAACAGGGACCGGGGAGCTGTTTTTT	CASSALTGTGELFF	NA	TRBV6-5	NA	TRBJ2-2	14
TGTGCCAGCTCCCTAGACAGGGGCGCAGAGACCCAGTACTTC	CASSLDRGAETQYF	TRBD1	TRBV18	NA	TRBJ2-5	14
TGCGCCAGCAGCCAAGAAGGTTGGAGCGAGCAGTACTTC	CASSQEGWSEQYF	NA	TRBV4-3	few	TRBJ2-7	13
TGTGCCAGCTCACCAACCGACAGGCGTAATGAAAAACTGTTTTTT	CASSPTDRRNEKLFF	NA	TRBV18	NA	TRBJ1-4	15
TGTGCCAGTAGTCCCGGGACAACAAACACCGGGGAGCTGTTTTTT	CASSPGTTNTGELFF	NA	TRBV19	NA	TRBJ2-2	15
TGCGCCAGCCGTTGGCGGGGCTCTAACTATGGCTACACCTTC	CASRWRGSNYGYTF	NA	TRBV23-1	NA	TRBJ1-2	14
TGTGCCAGCAGCCTTAGCGGAGGAGAGACCCAGTACTTC	CASSLSGGETQYF	NA	TRBV7-9	NA	TRBJ2-5	13
TGTGCCAGCAGCCGAGACAGGGCCTACGAGCAGTACTTC	CASSRDRAYEQYF	TRBD1	TRBV7-3	NA	TRBJ2-7	13
TGTGCCAGCAGGCCCGAGGGGGGATTTAATGAGCAGTTCTTC	CASRPEGGFNEQFF	NA	TRBV2	NA	TRBJ2-1	14
TGCGCCAGCAGTTTTAGCGGGGGATCCACAGATACGCAGTATTTT	CASSFSGGSTDTQYF	TRBD2	TRBV10-2	NA	TRBJ2-3	15
TGTGCCAGCAGCTCCCCCGGGACAGGGATAGACAATGAGCAGTTCTTC	CASSSPGTGIDNEQFF	TRBD1	TRBV11-3	NA	TRBJ2-1	16
TGTGCCAGCAGTCTAGCGGGGGTCTCCTACGAGCAGTACTTC	CASSLAGVSYEQYF	TRBD2	TRBV9	few	TRBJ2-7	14
TGTGCCACCAGCAGGGATTGGTCCCGAGGCACCGGGGAGCTGTTTTTT	CATSRDWSRGTGELFF	NA	TRBV15	NA	TRBJ2-2	16
TGTGCCAGCAGCAGCTTGCGGGTTTCGACCCAGTACTTC	CASSSLRVSTQYF	NA	TRBV5-6	NA	TRBJ2-5	13
TGCGCCAGCAGCCCGTCGACAGGGGCCTCCTACAATGAGCAGTTCTTC	CASSPSTGASYNEQFF	TRBD1	TRBV5-1	NA	TRBJ2-1	16
TGTGCCAGCAGCCAATTAGCGGGAGTTACAGATACGCAGTATTTT	CASSQLAGVTDTQYF	TRBD2	TRBV14	NA	TRBJ2-3	15
TGTGCCACCTCACCCGGGGCTCGCCCCTACAATGAGCAGTTCTTC	CATSPGARPYNEQFF	NA	TRBV6-5	once	TRBJ2-1	15
TGTGCCACCAGCAGAGATCCGCTCTCTGGGGCCAACGTCCTGACTTTC	CATSRDPLSGANVLTF	NA	TRBV15	medium-sized	TRBJ2-6	16